This TCR beta chain was sequenced in a study of cytomegalovirus exposure and HLA in healthy donors. General study results and limits: Reports indicated that the classifier achieved high specificity and sensitivity in diagnosing cytomegalovirus status.

A multiplex PCR was run with 60 Vbeta primers and 13 Jbeta primers. The assay was immunoSEQ multiplex PCR, and TCRdb's table has in-frame clones only and misses some. The sample includes about 85,000 clones, roughly 80% of them seen just once. With 6 bases clipped from V and 6 bases from J, the junction kept 7 bases outside the gene matches. The CDR3 has 15 amino acids. Germline V lookup: CDR1 MNHNY, CDR2 SVGAGI (reference sequence). Points on this clone: No antigen is known for it.

V and J are TRBV6-6 and TRBJ1-4; the match to TRBD1 covers 10 bases. Specimen: PBMCs. The receptor was isolated from a man over 45 in good health and CMV-seropositive. CDR3 loop: CASRGTGTGDEKLFF. CDR3 bases: TGTGCCAGCAGGGGGACCGGGACAGGGGATGAAAAACTGTTTTTT.